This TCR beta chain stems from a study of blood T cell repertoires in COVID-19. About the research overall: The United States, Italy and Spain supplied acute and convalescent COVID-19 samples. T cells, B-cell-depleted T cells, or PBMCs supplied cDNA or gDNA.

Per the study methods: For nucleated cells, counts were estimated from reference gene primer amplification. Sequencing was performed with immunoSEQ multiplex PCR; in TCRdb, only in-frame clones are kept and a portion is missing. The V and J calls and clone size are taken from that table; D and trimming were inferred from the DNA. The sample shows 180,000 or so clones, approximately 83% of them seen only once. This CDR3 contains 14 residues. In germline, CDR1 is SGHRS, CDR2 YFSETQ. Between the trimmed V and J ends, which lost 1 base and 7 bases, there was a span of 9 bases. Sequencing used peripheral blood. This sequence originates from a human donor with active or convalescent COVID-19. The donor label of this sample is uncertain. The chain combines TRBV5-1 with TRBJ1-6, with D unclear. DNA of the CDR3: TGCGCCAGCAGCTTGCTACAGTTGAATTCACCCCTCCACTTT. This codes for CASSLLQLNSPLHF.